This TCR beta chain was identified in a study of human T cells and chemical hapten exposure. Study summary: Patch tests containing 0.01% DPC, applied to the upper back, were read at 6 days.

Whole-study findings and limits: Versus controls, significantly more large CDR3 similarity clusters arose from expanded TCRs.

The sample's time point: pre-sensitization, week 0. Stated treatment: therapeutic diphenylcyclopropenone sensitization with weekly scalp DPC. Each patch test followed a blood draw. Unique molecular identifiers were linked by the library to individual cDNA molecules. TCRdb re-analysed the RACE reads in MiXCR, keeping a single row per CDR3 protein. The data show tens of thousands of distinct CDR3 sequences, 8% to 10% seen once. This clonotype showed up just a few times. Its target is not known. The sequencing used whole blood, collected in connection with sensitization to the hapten diphenylcyclopropenone (DPC). The sequence came from a woman aged 40 to 49 with alopecia areata. Some clones in this sample may be carry-over from other donors' samples.

In DNA form, the CDR3 reads TGTGCCAGCAGCTCCAATGGGGGCCGCTACGAGCAGTACTTC. Its protein product is CASSSNGGRYEQYF. V and J are TRBV7-2 and TRBJ2-7; weak D call: TRBD1 (6 bases). V was shortened by 4 bases and J by 3 bases, with 13 bases between the two germline ends. In germline, CDR1 is SGHTA, CDR2 FQGNSA. CDR3 size: 14 residues. Using reference TRBV7-2 and TRBJ2-7 for the parts outside the CDR3, the full variable domain is GAGVSQSPSNKVTEKGKDVELRCDPISGHTALYWYRQSLGQGLEFLIYFQGNSAPDKSGLPSDRFSAERTGGSVSTLTIQRTQQEDSAVYLCASSSNGGRYEQYFGPGTRLTVT.